The clone carrying this TCR beta chain came up a few times. This record comes from a study of blood T cells in healthy people across ages. Primed by a sample-barcoded 5' primer and a J-beta primer mix, a second PCR proceeded for about 7 to 11 cycles. Every molecule of cDNA carried a tag from a template-switch adaptor with 12 random nucleotides. TCRdb ran MiXCR on the 5' RACE reads and lists one entry per CDR3 protein. The data hold fewer than 2,000,000 distinct CDR3 sequences, with more than 35% observed a single time. CDR1 and CDR2 (germline): ENHRY, SYGVKD. CDR3 length: 11 amino acids. V was clipped by 11 bases and J by 6 bases; unmatched bases: 4.

The rearrangement uses TRBV10-3 and TRBJ2-1; 7 bases line up with TRBD1. The clonotype comes from a human donor in good health. Sequencing was done on a sample of blood. The CDR3 DNA reads as TGTGCCGTCCGGGACAGCAATGAGCAGTTCTTC. Residues: CAVRDSNEQFF.